This TCR beta chain appears in the sequencing data of a study of OX40 agonist ivuxolimab in advanced cancers. Study information: Each dose-escalation patient presented with hepatocellular carcinoma, melanoma, renal cell or head and neck cancer. Study-wide results and limits: CD4+ T cells averaged fewer expanded clones than CD8+ T cells.

Patients were excluded for autoimmune disease history or systemic immunosuppression. TCRdb's copy holds only in-frame clones and misses some; the assay was immunoSEQ multiplex PCR. The sample has 76,000 or so clones, approximately 85% seen once. Comments on this clone: As yet, its antigen is unknown.

V was trimmed by 2 bases and J by 2 bases, leaving 7 bases between them. The CDR3 consists of 13 residues. Germline values: CDR1 GTSNPN, CDR2 SVGIG (reference sequence). V and J are TRBV30 and TRBJ1-5; D gene uncertain. This receptor was obtained from an adult with an advanced solid tumor such as melanoma, head and neck, liver or kidney cancer. The sample here was CD4+ or CD8+ T cells sorted from blood, taken in a trial of the OX40 agonist ivuxolimab. For the CDR3, the DNA is TGTGCCTGGAGTCCGGGCCGCAATCAGCCCCAGCATTTT. Translated, it gives CAWSPGRNQPQHF.